This T cell receptor beta chain was sequenced for a study of CD8 T cells in Susac syndrome (dated by TCRdb to about 2019). Notes on the research overall: Repertoire sequencing was used to test whether CD8+ T cell activation and differentiation in Susac syndrome was antigen driven. CD8+ T cell repertoire clonality was compared between about a dozen healthy donors, approximately 14 Susac syndrome patients and approximately 16 multiple sclerosis patients.

The germline V gene specifies SNHLY as CDR1 and FYNNEI as CDR2. V was cut back by 3 bases and J by 8 bases, leaving a gap of 17 bases between them. The cysteine opens and the phenylalanine closes a CDR3 of 16 amino acids. Of the read, only the CDR3 DNA is kept; its 48 bases are in frame from base 1. Study-wide findings and limitations: The study acknowledged that relatively few individuals were included in the TCR sequencing and HLA analysis.

As concerns this clonotype: This receptor's antigen is unknown. Qualities for individual bases were not recorded, and no much larger clone is one base off.

Peripheral blood CD8+ and CD4+ T cells from healthy donors, Susac syndrome patients and multiple sclerosis patients were profiled using high-throughput TCR beta sequencing. Treatment-naive patients with stable or active relapsing-remitting disease fulfilling revised McDonald criteria were used as multiple sclerosis controls. Bulk CD8+ and CD4+ T cells were purified by magnetic negative isolation, while CD8+ TEMRA cells were enriched using FACS. Blood was drawn into EDTA tubes, processed within 24 hours, and PBMCs were isolated by density gradient centrifugation. PBMCs intended for TCR sequencing were cryopreserved in liquid nitrogen and were subsequently thawed in a 37 degrees C water bath. The sorted or isolated CD4+, CD8+ and CD8+ TEMRA cells had a purity of 90% or higher. RNA was extracted using the RNeasy kit, and about 0.45 to 1 microgram was reverse transcribed with random hexamers. The immunoSEQ multiplex PCR assay, covering 54 Vbeta and 13 Jbeta segments, was used to amplify TCR beta CDR3 regions. To correct PCR amplification bias, a synthetic template baseline was used for both primer optimization and computational correction. In the paper's pipeline: Reads were assigned to V, D and J genes according to IMGT and analyzed in immunoSEQ Analyzer, with only productive sequences retained. Clonality was calculated as one minus the Shannon entropy normalized by log2 of the number of productive unique sequences. For each patient and control, public and private clones were evaluated within the 100 most prevalent clones. Clones were defined as Susac-specific if absent from the healthy and MS cohorts, from 900 to 1,200 published viral clones and from other ImmuneACCESS disease sequences. TCRdb reran the public reads through fastp at Q25 and MiXCR, keeping productive beta chains. Rows are combined by CDR3 protein, so each entry shows the most common genes and DNA. The V and J calls were determined by TCRdb, not by the authors. This sample holds about 150,000 distinct CDR3 sequences; around 95% were observed only once. 0.14% to 0.15% of the sample is taken by the ten largest.

The chain employs TRBV2 and TRBJ1-6, with no confidently assigned D gene. The clonotype comes from a human donor with multiple sclerosis. Sequenced: CD8+ T cells from PBMCs. The sequenced DNA is TGTGCCAGCAGTGAGAGGACCCCGGAGGTTGATTCACCCCTCCACTTT. This encodes CASSERTPEVDSPLHF. Extended through the reference TRBV2 and TRBJ1-6 proteins, this CDR3 yields the full variable domain: EPEVTQTPSHQVTQMGQEVILRCVPISNHLYFYWYRQILGQKVEFLVSFYNNEISEKSEIFDDQFSVERPDGSNFTLKIRSTKLEDSAMYFCASSERTPEVDSPLHFGNGTRLTVT.